Listed below are T cell receptor beta chains from one sample, sequenced in a study of T-cell reconstitution after alpha-beta-depleted transplantation in children. TCRdb itself ran the PCR reads through MiXCR, one entry per CDR3 protein. Seen here are about 610,000 distinct CDR3 sequences, about 10% observed once, and the top ten hold around 4%. The sample here was PBMCs from the stem cell graft donor, taken from the stem cell graft. These receptor sequences come from a human donor who donated a stem cell graft to a child with acute myeloid leukemia. CDR3s include the opening cysteine and the closing phenylalanine or tryptophan. A D gene is named only where the DNA matches it firmly. Clone size is not always given. Where it is, it says once, few, many or a class for expanded clones.

TRBJ2-1 | - | - | TRBV10-3 | TGTGCCATCAGTGATGAAAAGCCCGAGCAGTTCTTC | CAISDEKPEQFF
TRBJ1-1 | - | TRBD1 | TRBV29-1 | TGCAGCGTTGACCCAAGGACAGGGCGATCGAACACTGAAGCTTTCTTT | CSVDPRTGRSNTEAFF
TRBJ1-6 | - | - | TRBV11-2 | TGTGCCAGCAGCTTAGGGGTCGGCGGGAATTCACCCCTCCACTTT | CASSLGVGGNSPLHF
TRBJ2-3 | - | TRBD1 | TRBV24-1 | TGTGCCACCAGTGATCCCCAGGGGGCTGGCACAGATACGCAGTATTTT | CATSDPQGAGTDTQYF
TRBJ2-1 | - | TRBD2 | TRBV5-6 | TGTGCCAGCAGCTCTCCAGCGGGAGTTGGAGAGCAGTTCTTC | CASSSPAGVGEQFF
TRBJ2-3 | - | TRBD2 | TRBV7-2 | TGTGCCAGCAGCCCCGGGGGGGCCCCTACAGATACGCAGTATTTT | CASSPGGAPTDTQYF
TRBJ2-5 | - | - | TRBV9 | TGTGCCAGCAGCGTAGGGTCGAAGGGGGAGACCCAGTACTTC | CASSVGSKGETQYF
TRBJ1-4 | many | - | TRBV7-2 | TGTGCCAGCAGTCAAGCGCCGGCAACTAATGAAAAACTGTTTTTT | CASSQAPATNEKLFF
TRBJ2-2 | few | TRBD2 | TRBV9 | TGTGCCAGCAGCGCGACTAGCGGGACCTATAGGCTCAATGAGCCCGGGGAGCTGTTTTTT | CASSATSGTYRLNEPGELFF
TRBJ2-3 | many | - | TRBV20-1 | TGCAGTGCTAGGACGGGGTTTGGGACAGATACGCAGTATTTT | CSARTGFGTDTQYF
TRBJ2-1 | many | TRBD1 | TRBV6-1 | TGTGCCAGCAGTAGAGACAGGGTCTCCTACAATGAGCAGTTCTTC | CASSRDRVSYNEQFF
TRBJ2-2 | few | TRBD1 | TRBV29-1 | TGCAGCGGCCTGACAGGGGGCTCCGGGGAGCTGTTTTTT | CSGLTGGSGELFF
TRBJ2-1 | few | - | TRBV30 | TGTGCCTGTAATGAGCAGTTCTTC | CACNEQFF
TRBJ2-7 | few | - | TRBV20-1 | TGCAGTGCTAGAGATTTAAGGTCCCCCTACGAGCAGTACTTC | CSARDLRSPYEQYF
TRBJ1-1 | few | - | TRBV5-5 | TGTGCCAGCAGCCCGACCGGACACCTTACTGAAGCTTTCTTT | CASSPTGHLTEAFF
TRBJ2-1 | many | - | TRBV10-3 | TGTGCCATCAGTGAGACAGTTGGTGAGCAGTTCTTC | CAISETVGEQFF
TRBJ2-3 | many | - | TRBV7-9 | TGTGCCAGCAGCAAAGAAGGGCAGACCACAGATACGCAGTATTTT | CASSKEGQTTDTQYF
TRBJ1-6 | many | TRBD1 | TRBV10-3 | TGTGCCATCGGGACAGGGTCAGAATCACCCCTCCACTTT | CAIGTGSESPLHF
TRBJ2-2 | few | - | TRBV24-1 | TGTGCCACCAGTGATTTGCAAAAGGGGACCAACACCGGGGAGCTGTTTTTT | CATSDLQKGTNTGELFF
TRBJ2-3 | few | - | TRBV7-3 | TGTGCCAGCAGCTCTCCCGGGGTGGGACGCACAGATACGCAGTATTTT | CASSSPGVGRTDTQYF
TRBJ1-5 | few | - | TRBV29-1 | TGCAGCGTTGGTCATAGCAATCAGCCCCAGCATTTT | CSVGHSNQPQHF
TRBJ2-7 | many | - | TRBV15 | TGTGCCACCAGCAGAGGGACAGATTTTTCATACGAGCAGTACTTC | CATSRGTDFSYEQYF
TRBJ2-2 | - | TRBD1 | TRBV12-3/TRBV12-4 | TGTGCCAGCAGTCGGACAGGGGGTTGGAACGGGGAGCTGTTTTTT | CASSRTGGWNGELFF
TRBJ2-7 | many | TRBD2 | TRBV15 | TGTGCCACCAGCAGAGATGGGCCGGGAGGGTTATCTTACGAGCAGTACTTC | CATSRDGPGGLSYEQYF
TRBJ1-5 | many | - | TRBV5-1 | TGCGCCAGCAGCTTACACGGGGCGGGTAGCAATCAGCCCCAGCATTTT | CASSLHGAGSNQPQHF
TRBJ1-1 | - | - | TRBV4-3 | TGCGCCAGCAGCCAAGTTGACTTTACAGGGTTTAACACTGAAGCTTTCTTT | CASSQVDFTGFNTEAFF
TRBJ2-7 | many | - | TRBV5-6 | TGTGCCAGCAGCTTTAGTGCCGGCTCCTACGAGCAGTACTTC | CASSFSAGSYEQYF
TRBJ2-1 | many | TRBD2 | TRBV11-2 | TGTGCCAGCAGCTTAAGGCACTTAGAAGCGGGGAGGGAGGACAATGAGCAGTTCTTC | CASSLRHLEAGREDNEQFF
TRBJ2-7 | few | - | TRBV6-2/TRBV6-3 | TGTGCCAGCAGTCAGGGGTCTCGGGAGCAGTACTTC | CASSQGSREQYF
TRBJ2-4 | - | - | TRBV13 | TGTGCCAGCAGCTTGGGGTACGGGGAGTTTGACATTCAGTACTTC | CASSLGYGEFDIQYF
TRBJ2-7 | few | - | TRBV7-9 | TGTGCCAGAGCGTTTTACGAGCAGTACTTC | CARAFYEQYF
TRBJ1-4 | many | - | TRBV13 | TGTGCCAGCAGCTTAGAGGGGCGCGCGTCAACTAATGAAAAACTGTTTTTT | CASSLEGRASTNEKLFF
TRBJ2-1 | many | TRBD1 | TRBV18 | TGTGCCAGCTCACGACCCGGGACAGTTGACAATGAGCAGTTCTTC | CASSRPGTVDNEQFF
TRBJ2-7 | many | TRBD2 | TRBV5-1 | TGCGCCAGCAGCTTGGCTAGCGGCGAGCAGTACTTC | CASSLASGEQYF
TRBJ2-5 | - | TRBD2 | TRBV29-1 | TGCAGCGTCCGCAATGGACTAGCTATGGAGACCCAGTACTTC | CSVRNGLAMETQYF
TRBJ2-1 | few | - | TRBV24-1 | TGTGCCACCAGTGACCCTACTAGTCTCGATGAGCAGTTCTTC | CATSDPTSLDEQFF
TRBJ1-6 | - | - | TRBV28 | TGTGCCAGCAGTCCCCCCTGGGGGCCAGGGTCACCCCTCCACTTT | CASSPPWGPGSPLHF
TRBJ2-1 | few | TRBD2 | TRBV6-2/TRBV6-3 | TGTGCCAGCACATTACTCGGACTAGAGATGGGCAACGAGCAGTTCTTC | CASTLLGLEMGNEQFF
TRBJ2-2 | few | TRBD2 | TRBV5-1 | TGCGCCAGCAGCCCCCGGGGTAGCGGGATCGGTGGAAGTACCGGGGAGCTGTTTTTT | CASSPRGSGIGGSTGELFF
TRBJ1-2 | few | - | TRBV7-8 | TGTGCCAGCAGCTTAAGGGCAGACGCAAATGGCTACACCTTC | CASSLRADANGYTF
TRBJ2-4 | - | - | TRBV5-1 | TGCGCCAGCAGCCCTCCCGACGGGGAAACCAAAAACATTCAGTACTTC | CASSPPDGETKNIQYF
TRBJ2-1 | - | TRBD2 | TRBV20-1 | TGCAGTGCTAAGGGACTAGTCAATGAGCAGTTCTTC | CSAKGLVNEQFF
TRBJ1-3 | - | - | TRBV12-3/TRBV12-4 | TGTGCCAGCAGTTCAAAAAGTCTGGGCGGAAACACCATATATTTT | CASSSKSLGGNTIYF